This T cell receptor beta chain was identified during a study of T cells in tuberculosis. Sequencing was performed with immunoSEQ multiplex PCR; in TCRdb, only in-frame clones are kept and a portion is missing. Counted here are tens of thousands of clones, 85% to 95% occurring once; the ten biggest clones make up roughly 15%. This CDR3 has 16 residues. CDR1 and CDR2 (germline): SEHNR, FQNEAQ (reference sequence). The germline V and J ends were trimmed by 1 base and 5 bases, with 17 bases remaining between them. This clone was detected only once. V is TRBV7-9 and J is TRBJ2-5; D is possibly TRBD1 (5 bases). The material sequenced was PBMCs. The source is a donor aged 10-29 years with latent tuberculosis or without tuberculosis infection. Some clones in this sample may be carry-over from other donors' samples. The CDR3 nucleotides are TGTGCCAGCAGCTTAGTGGTGAACAGGTTGGGGGAGACCCAGTACTTC. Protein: CASSLVVNRLGETQYF. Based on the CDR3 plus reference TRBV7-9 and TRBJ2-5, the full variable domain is DTGVSQNPRHKITKRGQNVTFRCDPISEHNRLYWYRQTLGQGPEFLTYFQNEAQLEKSRLLSDRFSAERPKGSFSTLEIQRTEQGDSAMYLCASSLVVNRLGETQYFGPGTRLLVL.